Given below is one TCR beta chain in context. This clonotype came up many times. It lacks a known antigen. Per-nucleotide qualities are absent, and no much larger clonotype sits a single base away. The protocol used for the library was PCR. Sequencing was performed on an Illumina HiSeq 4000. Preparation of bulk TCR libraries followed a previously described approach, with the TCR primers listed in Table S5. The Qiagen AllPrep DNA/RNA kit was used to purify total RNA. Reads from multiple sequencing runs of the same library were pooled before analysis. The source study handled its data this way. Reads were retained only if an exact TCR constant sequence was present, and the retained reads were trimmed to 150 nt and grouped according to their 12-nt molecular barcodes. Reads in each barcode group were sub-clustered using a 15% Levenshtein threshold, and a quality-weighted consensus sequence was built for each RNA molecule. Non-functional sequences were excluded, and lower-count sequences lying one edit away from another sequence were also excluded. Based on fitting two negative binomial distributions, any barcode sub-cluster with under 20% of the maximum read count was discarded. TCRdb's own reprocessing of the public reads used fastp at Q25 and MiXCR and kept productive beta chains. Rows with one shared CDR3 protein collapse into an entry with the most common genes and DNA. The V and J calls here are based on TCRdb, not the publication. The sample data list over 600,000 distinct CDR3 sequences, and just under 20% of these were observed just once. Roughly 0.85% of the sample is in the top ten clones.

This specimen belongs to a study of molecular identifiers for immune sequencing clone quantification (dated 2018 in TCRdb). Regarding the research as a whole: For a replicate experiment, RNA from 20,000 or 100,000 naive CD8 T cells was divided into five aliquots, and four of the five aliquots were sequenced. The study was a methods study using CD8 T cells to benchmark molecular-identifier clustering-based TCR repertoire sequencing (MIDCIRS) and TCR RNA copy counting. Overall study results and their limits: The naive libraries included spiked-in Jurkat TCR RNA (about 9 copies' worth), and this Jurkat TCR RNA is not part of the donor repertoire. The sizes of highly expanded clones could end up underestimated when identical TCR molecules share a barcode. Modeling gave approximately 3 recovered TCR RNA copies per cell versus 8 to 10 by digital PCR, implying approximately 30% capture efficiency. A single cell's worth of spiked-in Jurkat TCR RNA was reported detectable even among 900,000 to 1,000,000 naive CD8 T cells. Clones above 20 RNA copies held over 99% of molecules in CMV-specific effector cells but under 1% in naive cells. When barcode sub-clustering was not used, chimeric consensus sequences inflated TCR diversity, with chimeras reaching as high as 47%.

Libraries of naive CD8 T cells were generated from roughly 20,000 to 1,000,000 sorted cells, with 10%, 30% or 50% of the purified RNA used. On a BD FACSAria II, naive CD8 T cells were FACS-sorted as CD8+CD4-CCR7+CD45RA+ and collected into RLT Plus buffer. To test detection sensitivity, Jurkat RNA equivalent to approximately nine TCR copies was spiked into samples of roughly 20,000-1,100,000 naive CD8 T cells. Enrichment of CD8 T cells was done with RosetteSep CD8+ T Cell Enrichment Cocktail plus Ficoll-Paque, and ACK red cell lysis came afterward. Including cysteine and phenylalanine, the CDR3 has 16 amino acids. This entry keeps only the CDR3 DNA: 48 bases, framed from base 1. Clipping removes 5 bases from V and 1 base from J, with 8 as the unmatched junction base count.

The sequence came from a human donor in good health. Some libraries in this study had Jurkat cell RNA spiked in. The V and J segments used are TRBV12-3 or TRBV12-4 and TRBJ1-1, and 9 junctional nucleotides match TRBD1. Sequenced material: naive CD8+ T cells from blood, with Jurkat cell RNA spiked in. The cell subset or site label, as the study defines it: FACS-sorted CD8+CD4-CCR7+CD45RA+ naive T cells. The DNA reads TGTGCCAGCAGTCCCCGGGACAGGGTTTGGAACACTGAAGCTTTCTTT. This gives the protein CASSPRDRVWNTEAFF.